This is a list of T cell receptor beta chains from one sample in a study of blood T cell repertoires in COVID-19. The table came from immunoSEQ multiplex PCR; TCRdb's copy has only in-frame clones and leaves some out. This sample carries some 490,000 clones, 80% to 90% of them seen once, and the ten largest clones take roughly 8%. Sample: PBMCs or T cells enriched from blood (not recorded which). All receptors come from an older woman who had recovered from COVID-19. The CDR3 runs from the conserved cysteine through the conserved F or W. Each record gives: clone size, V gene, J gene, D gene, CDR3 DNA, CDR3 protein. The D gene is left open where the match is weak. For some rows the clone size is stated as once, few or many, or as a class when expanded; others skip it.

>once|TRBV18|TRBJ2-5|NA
TGTGCCAGCTCCATTAACGGGGGACGGGAGACCCAGTACTTC
CASSINGGRETQYF
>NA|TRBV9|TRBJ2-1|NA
TGTGCCAGCAGCGTACAGGCCTACAATGAGCAGTTCTTC
CASSVQAYNEQFF
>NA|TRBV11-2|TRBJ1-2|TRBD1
TGTGCCAGCAGCCCTGACAGGGGCTATGGCTACACCTTC
CASSPDRGYGYTF
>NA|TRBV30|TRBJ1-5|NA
TGTGCCTGGAGTGCCCCAGGGATCGGTCAGCCCCAGCATTTT
CAWSAPGIGQPQHF
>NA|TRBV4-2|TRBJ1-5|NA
TGTGCCAGCAGCCAAGATTCGGGGAGCGGTCAGCCCCAGCATTTT
CASSQDSGSGQPQHF
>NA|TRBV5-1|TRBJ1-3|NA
TGCGCCAGCAGCTTGGACAGCCCAAACGGAGGCACCATATATTTT
CASSLDSPNGGTIYF
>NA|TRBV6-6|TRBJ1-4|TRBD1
TGTGCCAGCAGACGACACAACACAGGGGTATCTAATGAAAAACTGTTTTTT
CASRRHNTGVSNEKLFF
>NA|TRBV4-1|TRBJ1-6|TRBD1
TGCGCCAGCCACGACAGGGGTCATTCACCCCTCCACTTT
CASHDRGHSPLHF
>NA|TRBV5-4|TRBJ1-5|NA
TGTGCCAGCAGCTTGGCGCCAGGGGTTGATCAGCCCCAGCATTTT
CASSLAPGVDQPQHF
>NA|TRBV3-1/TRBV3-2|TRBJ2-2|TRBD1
TGTGCCAGCAGCACTCGGACAGGGTGGGTAGCGGAGGTCACCGGGGAGCTGTTTTTT
CASSTRTGWVAEVTGELFF
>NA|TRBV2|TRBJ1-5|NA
TGTGCCAGCGCTCTGACGGGGGGAAAGGGTCAGCCCCAGCATTTT
CASALTGGKGQPQHF
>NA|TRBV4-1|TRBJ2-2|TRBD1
TGCGCCAGCAGCCACCCTCCAGGGGGCACCGGGGAGCTGTTTTTT
CASSHPPGGTGELFF
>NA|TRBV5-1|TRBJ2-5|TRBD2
TGCGCCAGCAGCCTGCACACACGGGAGGGGTATGAGACCCAGTACTTC
CASSLHTREGYETQYF
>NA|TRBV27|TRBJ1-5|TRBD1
TGTGCCAGCAGTCGTTTAGGGACAGAGGGCTTCAATCAGCCCCAGCATTTT
CASSRLGTEGFNQPQHF
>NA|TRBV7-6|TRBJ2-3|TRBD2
TGTGCCAGCAGCTTAGCTACTAGCGGGGGGGGCACAGATACGCAGTATTTT
CASSLATSGGGTDTQYF
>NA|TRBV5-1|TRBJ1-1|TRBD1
TGCGCCAGCAGCTCCCTCGCAGGGGGGATCACTGAAGCTTTCTTT
CASSSLAGGITEAFF
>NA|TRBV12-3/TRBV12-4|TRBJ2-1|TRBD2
TGTGCCAGCAGTTTTAGCGGGGAGGAGATCTTC
CASSFSGEEIF
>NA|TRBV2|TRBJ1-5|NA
TGTGCCAGCAGTGAAGCGCGGACTATCAATCAGCCCCAGCATTTT
CASSEARTINQPQHF
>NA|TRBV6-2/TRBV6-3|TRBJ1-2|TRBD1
TGTGCCAGCAGTTACACAGGGGGAAGATTAGCTAACTATGGCTACACCTTC
CASSYTGGRLANYGYTF
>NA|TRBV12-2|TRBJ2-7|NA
TGTGCAAGTCGCCCACTAGGGTCCACCTACGAGCAGTACTTC
CASRPLGSTYEQYF
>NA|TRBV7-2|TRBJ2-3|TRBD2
TGTGCCAGCAGCTTAAATGGCGGGGGGGCAGATACGCAGTATTTT
CASSLNGGGADTQYF
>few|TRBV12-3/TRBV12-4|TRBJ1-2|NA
TGTGCCGGAGCGGACAGCGCTAACTATGGCTACACCTTC
CAGADSANYGYTF
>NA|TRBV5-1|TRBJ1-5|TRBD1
TGCGCCAGCAGCTTGGCGGCAGGGGGCGGTCAGCCCCAGCATTTT
CASSLAAGGGQPQHF
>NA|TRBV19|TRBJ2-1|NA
TGTGCCAGTAGTATAATATTCATCGGGCCAGGGCGTCACAATGAGCAGTTCTTC
CASSIIFIGPGRHNEQFF
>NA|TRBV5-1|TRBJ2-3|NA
TGCGCCAGCAGCACTTGGGGACAAAGAACAGATACGCAGTATTTT
CASSTWGQRTDTQYF
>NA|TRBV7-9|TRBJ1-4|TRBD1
TGTGCCAGCAGCTTAGACAGGGGAAATGAAAAACTGTTTTTT
CASSLDRGNEKLFF
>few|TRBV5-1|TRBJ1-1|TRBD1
TGCGCCAGCAGCTCGACAGGGGTGAACACTGAAGCTTTCTTT
CASSSTGVNTEAFF
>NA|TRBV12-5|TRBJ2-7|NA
TGTGTTTTGGCCCCCTACGAGCAGTACTTC
CVLAPYEQYF
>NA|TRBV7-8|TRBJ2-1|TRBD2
TGTGCCAGCAGCCTTTTAATACGGGGGGATGAGCAGTTCTTC
CASSLLIRGDEQFF
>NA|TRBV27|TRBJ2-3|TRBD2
TGTGCCAGCAGTGTTCGACTAGCGGGGGGCCCAGATACGCAGTATTTT
CASSVRLAGGPDTQYF
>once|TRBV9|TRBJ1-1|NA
TGTGCCAGCAGGGCTCCTACGGGGGGAAACACTGAAGCTTTCTTT
CASRAPTGGNTEAFF
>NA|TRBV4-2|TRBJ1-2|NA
TGTGCCAGCAGCCAAGGGGGAGGGGGACGGTATGGCTACACCTTC
CASSQGGGGRYGYTF
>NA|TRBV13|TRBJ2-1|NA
TGTGCCAGCAGCTTATCCAGATACAATGAGCAGTTCTTC
CASSLSRYNEQFF
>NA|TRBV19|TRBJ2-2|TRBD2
TGTGCCAGTAGTCCCGGACTAGCGGGGCGGAACACCGGGGAGCTGTTTTTT
CASSPGLAGRNTGELFF
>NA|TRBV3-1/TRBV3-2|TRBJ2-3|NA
TGTGCCAGCAGCCACCACACAATAGATACGCAGTATTTT
CASSHHTIDTQYF
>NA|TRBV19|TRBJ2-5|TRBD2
TGTGCCAGTAGTATAGAGCTAGCGGGGGGAAAGACCCAGTACTTC
CASSIELAGGKTQYF
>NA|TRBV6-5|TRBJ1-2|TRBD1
TGTGCCAGCAGTTACAAGGGGGCAGGGGGCTATGGCTACACCTTC
CASSYKGAGGYGYTF
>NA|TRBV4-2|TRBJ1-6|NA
TGTGCCAGCAGCAGCGGGACGGAGAATTCACCCCTCCACTTT
CASSSGTENSPLHF
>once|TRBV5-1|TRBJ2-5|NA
TGCGCCAGCAGCCCTGGGGCAGGAGGAGGGCGGGAGACCCAGTACTTC
CASSPGAGGGRETQYF
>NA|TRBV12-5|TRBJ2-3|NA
TGTGCTAGTGGTTTGGTACTGGACAACCAACCAGATACGCAGTATTTT
CASGLVLDNQPDTQYF